The next 18 T cell receptor beta chains were all read from a single sample in a study of cytomegalovirus exposure and HLA in healthy donors. The PCR employed 60 Vbeta primers together with 13 Jbeta primers. Method: immunoSEQ multiplex PCR; TCRdb's copy keeps in-frame clones and lacks some. The data hold under 200,000 clones, with 70% to 80% observed a single time. Sample: PBMCs. The source is a man between 40 and 49 years old in good health and CMV-seronegative.

DNA of the CDR3: TGTGCCAGCAGCTCCGGGACTAGCGGAGAGACCCAGTACTTC. Its protein is CASSSGTSGETQYF. The chain couples TRBV11-2 to TRBJ2-5; TRBD2 aligns across 11 bases. The germline V gene has CDR1 SGHAT and CDR2 FQNNGV. This CDR3 has 14 residues. V dropped 4 bases and J dropped 4; count of bases not matched to a gene: 2. The whole variable domain, remainder taken from reference TRBV11-2 and TRBJ2-5, is EAGVAQSPRYKIIEKRQSVAFWCNPISGHATLYWYQQILGQGPKLLIQFQNNGVVDDSQLPKDRFSAERLKGVDSTLKIQPAKLEDSAVYLCASSSGTSGETQYFGPGTRLLVL.

The V and J genes are TRBV18 and TRBJ2-7; a weak D match, TRBD2 (5 bases). V lost 6 bases, J lost 9 bases, and 18 bases lay in between. Germline values: CDR1 KGHSH, CDR2 LQKENI. The CDR3 has 13 residues. CDR3 loop: CASSREAARGQYF. The CDR3 nucleotides read TGTGCCAGCTCCAGAGAGGCGGCCCGGGGGCAGTACTTC.

The gene calls are TRBV11-1 and TRBJ2-1; a weak D match, TRBD2 (5 bases). Germline values: CDR1 SGHAT, CDR2 FQDESV (reference sequence). The V gene lost 5 bases and the J gene lost 6 bases, with 20 bases spanning the gap. There are 16 residues in the CDR3. The CDR3 nucleotides read TGTGCCAGCAGCCAATATCCCCGTAGCGAGCCCAATGAGCAGTTCTTC. Amino acid sequence: CASSQYPRSEPNEQFF.

The chain joins TRBV30 to TRBJ2-2; D unclear. Germline loops: CDR1 GTSNPN, CDR2 SVGIG (reference sequence). The ends were cut back, 0 bases at V and 7 bases at J, with 6 bases in the middle. CDR3 length: 12 residues. CDR3 amino acids: CAWSVTGGELFF. The CDR3 DNA follows: TGTGCCTGGAGTGTAACTGGCGGGGAGCTGTTTTTT.

The chain links TRBV6-1 to TRBJ2-7, with 12 bases aligning to TRBD2. This CDR3 has 14 amino acids. Germline CDR1 MNHNS, CDR2 SASEGT. V lost 4 bases to trimming and J lost 6 bases; unmatched junction nucleotides: 4. CDR3 nucleotide sequence: TGTGCCAGCAGTGGACTAGCGGGAGTGGGCGAGCAGTACGTC. Translated: CASSGLAGVGEQYV.

The chain carries TRBV27 and TRBJ2-7; 11 bases are a match to TRBD2. The CDR3 extends over 16 amino acids. The germline CDR1 and CDR2 sequences are MNHEY and SMNVEV (reference sequence). Trimming removed 8 bases from V and 2 bases from J; junction bases left unmatched: 11. CDR3 bases: TGTGCCAGCGCGACCCCTTTTAGCGGGAGGGCCTACGAGCAGTACTTC. Translation gives CASATPFSGRAYEQYF.

This chain links TRBV2 with TRBJ1-2, with 7 bases lining up with TRBD1. V lost 6 bases to trimming and J lost 8 bases; unmatched junction nucleotides: 6. Germline V lookup: CDR1 SNHLY, CDR2 FYNNEI. The CDR3 is 12 residues long. In DNA, the CDR3 is TGTGCCAGCAGGGAGACAGGGTCCGGCTACACCTTC. Translating it yields CASRETGSGYTF.

V and J are TRBV6-6 and TRBJ1-5; 7 bases map to TRBD1. From germline, CDR1 is MNHNY and CDR2 SVGAGI (reference sequence). The CDR3 covers 15 residues. The ends lost 10 bases at V and 4 bases at J; junction bases unmatched: 13. The CDR3 is CATHQGGRTNQPQHF. In nucleotides, the CDR3 is TGTGCCACACATCAAGGGGGCCGGACTAATCAGCCCCAGCATTTT.

The chain joins TRBV29-1 to TRBJ2-3; D might be TRBD2 (5 bases). Germline V gene data show CDR1 as SQVTM and CDR2 as ANQGSEA. The CDR3 is made up of 16 amino acids. V dropped 2 bases and J dropped 4 bases, with 19 bases sitting between them. CDR3 nucleotides: TGCAGCGTTGAAAGCAGCGGTCGGAGCGCGCCAGATACGCAGTATTTT. Encoded protein: CSVESSGRSAPDTQYF.

V gene TRBV29-1 combines with J gene TRBJ2-5, with a weak D call TRBD2 (6 bases). Trimming removed 3 bases at V and 1 base at J, with 24 bases between. The CDR3 totals 18 residues. Germline V gene data show CDR1 as SQVTM and CDR2 as ANQGSEA. The CDR3 region has the DNA TGCAGCGTTGACAGGGTTTTTGGCGCTGCTAGCGTCCAAGAGACCCAGTACTTC. Its protein is CSVDRVFGAASVQETQYF.

The V and J genes are TRBV5-1 and TRBJ2-1, with D uncertain. Trimming removed 7 bases from V and 10 bases from J, with 9 bases in between. CDR3 length: 10 amino acids. Germline V gene sequence: CDR1 SGHRS, CDR2 YFSETQ. The CDR3 bases are TGCGCCAGCGAGCTTGCCGAGCAGTTCTTC. It yields the protein CASELAEQFF.

The chain combines TRBV7-2 with TRBJ2-7; 7 bases match TRBD2. In germline, CDR1 is SGHTA, CDR2 FQGNSA. J was trimmed by 4 bases and V by 5 bases; bases with no gene match: 8. The CDR3 consists of 14 residues. CDR3 in DNA: TGTGCCAGCAGCGGAGCGGGAAGAGGGTACGAGCAGTACTTC. Protein sequence: CASSGAGRGYEQYF.

This clone was seen a few times. The chain is built from TRBV7-9 and TRBJ2-5; 8 nucleotides line up with TRBD2. CDR1 is SEHNR, CDR2 FQNEAQ, per germline (reference sequence). This CDR3 region has 13 residues. Losses at the gene ends were 4 bases for V and 2 bases for J; bases not matched to a gene: 0. CDR3 loop: CASSSGGQETQYF. The DNA of the CDR3 is TGTGCCAGCAGCTCGGGAGGGCAAGAGACCCAGTACTTC.

As regards this clone: The same CDR3 is also encoded by other DNA sequences in this sample. The CDR3 DNA sequence: TGTGCCAGCAGTTCCTCGAGCTACGAGCAGTACTTC. Protein product: CASSSSSYEQYF. V usage is TRBV28 and J usage is TRBJ2-7; no clear D gene. Germline assignment: CDR1 MDHEN and CDR2 SYDVKM. The CDR3 totals 12 residues. V was trimmed by 4 bases and J by 3 bases, leaving 7 bases between them.

V is TRBV5-5 and J is TRBJ2-7, with 10 bases fitting TRBD1. Unmatched junction bases numbered 4, after V lost 9 bases and J lost 1 base. The CDR3 loop spans 13 amino acids. The germline V gene has CDR1 SGHKS and CDR2 YYEKEE (reference sequence). CDR3: CATGTGASYEQYF. DNA of the CDR3: TGTGCCACGGGGACAGGGGCGTCCTACGAGCAGTACTTC.

In DNA form, the CDR3 reads TGTGCCAGCAGCTTGGCCTCCGGGGTCCGTGGCTACACCTTC. Residues: CASSLASGVRGYTF. The chain uses TRBV5-5 and TRBJ1-2; unclear D gene. The CDR3 totals 14 residues. The V gene's germline CDR1 is SGHKS and CDR2 YYEKEE (reference sequence). Trimming removed 0 bases from V and 7 bases from J, with 13 bases in between.

J is TRBJ2-2 and V is TRBV2; D is possibly TRBD2 (6 bases). The V end was cut by 6 bases, the J end by 2 bases, with 13 bases between. Germline V gene data show CDR1 as SNHLY and CDR2 as FYNNEI. This CDR3 contains 15 residues. CDR3 DNA sequence: TGTGCCAGCAGACCGGGACTTGCTAACACCGGGGAGCTGTTTTTT. This gives the protein CASRPGLANTGELFF.

The J gene is TRBJ2-7, the V gene TRBV6-5; D call uncertain. Trimming shortened V by 4 bases and J by 4 bases, and 5 bases separated the two germline ends. CDR3 length equals 11 residues. Germline V gene sequence: CDR1 MNHEY, CDR2 SVGAGI. CDR3 nucleotide sequence: TGTGCCAGCAGTTCCCTATACGAGCAGTACTTC. It translates to CASSSLYEQYF.